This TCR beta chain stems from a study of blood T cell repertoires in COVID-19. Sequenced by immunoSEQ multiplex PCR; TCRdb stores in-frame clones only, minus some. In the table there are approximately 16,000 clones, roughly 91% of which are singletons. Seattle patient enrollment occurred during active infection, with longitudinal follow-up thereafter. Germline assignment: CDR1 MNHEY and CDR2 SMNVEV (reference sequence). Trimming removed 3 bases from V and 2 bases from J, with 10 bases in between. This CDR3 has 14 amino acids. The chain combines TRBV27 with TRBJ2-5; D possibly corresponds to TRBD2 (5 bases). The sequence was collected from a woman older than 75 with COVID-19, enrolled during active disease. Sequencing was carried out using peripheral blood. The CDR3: CASSFAQRQETQYF. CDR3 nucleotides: TGTGCCAGCAGTTTCGCCCAGCGGCAAGAGACCCAGTACTTC.